This T cell receptor (beta chain) was obtained from a study of T-cell memory formation after mild COVID-19. TCRdb re-derived calls from the 5' RACE reads in MiXCR, one entry per CDR3 protein. The data hold about 110,000 distinct CDR3 sequences, with roughly 12% observed a single time. This clonotype occurred many times. Its antigen is still unknown. Findings and limits, study-wide: In second-wave clones peaking day 37, SARS-CoV-2 specificity remained unconfirmed.

The sequencing sample was made of PBMCs or a T cell subset sorted from them (not recorded which). The sequence was collected from an adult woman who had mild COVID-19 (a few samples of this study predate the infection). Cell type and time point are not known.

Here the CDR3 DNA reads TGCGCCAGCCGAGTCGATCAGAACACTGAAGCTTTCTTT. Protein sequence: CASRVDQNTEAFF. This chain joins TRBV5-1 and TRBJ1-1; D is unclear. The CDR3 is 13 residues long. The V end lost 7 bases, the J end lost 1 base, and 11 bases lay between the germline ends. Germline CDR1 and CDR2: SGHRS and YFSETQ. The entire variable domain, with the rest obtained from reference TRBV5-1 and TRBJ1-1, is as follows: KAGVTQTPRYLIKTRGQQVTLSCSPISGHRSVSWYQQTPGQGLQFLFEYFSETQRNKGNFPGRFSGRQFSNSRSEMNVSTLELGDSALYLCASRVDQNTEAFFGQGTRLTVV.